Below, 9 T cell receptor beta chains from the same sample are listed, as sequenced in a study of preoperative IRX-2 immunotherapy in early breast cancer. The treatment was: preoperative locoregional IRX-2 cytokine immunotherapy. Assay used: immunoSEQ multiplex PCR; TCRdb lists only in-frame clones, some missing. Among about 24,000 clones, about 87% were seen once, and the ten largest hold 28%. Source: tumor tissue, taken after IRX-2 immunotherapy. The receptor set was obtained from a human donor with breast cancer.

The chain has TRBV6-5 and TRBJ2-1; 8 bases match TRBD2. The length of the CDR3 is 15 residues. V was clipped by 6 bases and J by 2 bases; unmatched bases: 6. Germline V lookup: CDR1 MNHEY, CDR2 SVGAGI. DNA for the CDR3: TGTGCCAGCAGCATAAGCGGGGGAGCCTACAATGAGCAGTTCTTC. Translating gives CASSISGGAYNEQFF.

The table lists this clone with a count of one. The rearrangement links TRBV28 to TRBJ2-7; 7 bases map to TRBD1. The CDR3 runs 13 residues. The ends lost 7 bases at V and 2 bases at J; junction bases unmatched: 5. The germline gives CDR1 MDHEN, CDR2 SYDVKM. DNA of the CDR3: TGTGCCAGCACTAAACAGGGGACCTACGAGCAGTACGTC. Protein sequence: CASTKQGTYEQYV.

Written as DNA, the CDR3 is TGTGCCAGCAGCCCTGGACAGGGGGTTTCTTTATTTTCACCCCTCCACTTT. Translating gives CASSPGQGVSLFSPLHF. The rearrangement joins TRBV4-2 to TRBJ1-6; 10 nucleotides match TRBD1. With 4 bases clipped from V and 9 bases from J, the junction kept 12 bases outside the gene matches. Germline CDR1 is LGHNA and CDR2 is YNFKEQ. This CDR3 comprises 17 residues.

The V gene is TRBV7-6, the J gene TRBJ1-5, with no clear D. Germline V gene sequence: CDR1 SGHVS, CDR2 FNYEAQ. This CDR3 region has 15 residues. The germline V and J ends were trimmed by 1 base and 1 base, with 8 bases remaining between them. CDR3 in amino acids: CASSLGHGSNQPQHF. CDR3 sequence (DNA): TGTGCCAGCAGCTTAGGCCACGGAAGCAATCAGCCCCAGCATTTT.

The V call is TRBV19, the J call TRBJ2-3; 7 nucleotides line up with TRBD2. V lost 4 bases to trimming and J lost 2 bases; unmatched junction nucleotides: 15. The germline V gene has CDR1 LNHDA and CDR2 SQIVND (reference sequence). The CDR3 runs 18 residues. In DNA, the CDR3 is TGTGCCAGTAGTAATCGACCCCTCCGGGCGGGGGTCACAGATACGCAGTATTTT. Protein: CASSNRPLRAGVTDTQYF.

The chain recombines TRBV5-6 with TRBJ1-2, with TRBD1 as a possible D gene (6 bases). CDR3 length: 14 amino acids. From germline, CDR1 is SGHDT and CDR2 YYEEEE. Trimming took 0 bases from V and 8 from J, leaving 14 bases between them. The CDR3 protein is CASSLVAGEGGYTF. Here the CDR3 DNA reads TGTGCCAGCAGCTTGGTAGCAGGGGAGGGGGGCTACACCTTC.

The V and J genes are TRBV28 and TRBJ1-6; D call uncertain. CDR3 length: 15 amino acids. Per germline, CDR1 MDHEN and CDR2 SYDVKM. V was pared by 2 bases and J by 0 bases, with 5 bases between. The DNA of the CDR3 is TGTGCCAGCAGTTTACAGGTCTCCTATAATTCACCCCTCCACTTT. Its translation is CASSLQVSYNSPLHF.

The chain employs TRBV10-2 and TRBJ2-6, with a possible D match to TRBD1 (6 bases). Trimming removed 4 bases from V and 0 bases from J, with 13 bases in between. The CDR3 totals 17 residues. Germline V gene data show CDR1 as WSHSY and CDR2 as SAAADI. CDR3 in amino acids: CASSVTGSISGANVLTF. CDR3 bases: TGCGCCAGCAGTGTGACAGGCTCGATCTCTGGGGCCAACGTCCTGACTTTC.

The rearrangement uses TRBV5-6 and TRBJ2-7, with D perhaps matching TRBD1 (6 bases). The V and J ends lost 2 bases and 9 bases respectively, with 18 bases between them. The CDR3 is 14 residues long. From germline, CDR1 is SGHDT and CDR2 YYEEEE. CDR3 region: CASSFPTGPIGQYV. In DNA form, the CDR3 reads TGTGCCAGCAGCTTTCCGACAGGCCCCATAGGGCAGTACGTC.